The 12 T cell receptor beta chains in this list originate from one sample, sequenced in a study of molecular identifiers for immune sequencing clone quantification. MiXCR, applied by TCRdb to the PCR reads, yields one record per CDR3 protein. This repertoire shows some 650,000 distinct CDR3 sequences, 15% to 20% found once; its top ten account for roughly 0.9%. The sample taken for sequencing was naive CD8+ T cells from blood, with Jurkat cell RNA spiked in. Subset described: FACS-sorted CD8+CD4-CCR7+CD45RA+ naive T cells. These receptors all stem from a human donor in good health. Some libraries in this study had Jurkat cell RNA spiked in.

This clonotype was detected ten times or more. For the CDR3, the DNA is TGCAGTGCTAGAATGGCAGCGGGGCACTACGAGCAGTACTTC. It encodes CSARMAAGHYEQYF. This chain uses TRBV20-1 with TRBJ2-7; 7 bases line up with TRBD2. The V gene end was trimmed by 2 bases and the J gene end by 3 bases; junction bases not matched to a gene: 7. The CDR3 has 14 residues. Germline values: CDR1 DFQATT, CDR2 SNEGSKA (reference sequence).

Turning to this clonotype: Given a much more abundant clone one base away, this may be a read error. The chain couples TRBV2 to TRBJ2-7, with 7 bases lining up with TRBD2. This CDR3 has 14 residues. Looked up from germline, CDR1 is SNHLY and CDR2 is FYNNEI. CDR3: CASSREGRAYGQYF. As DNA, the CDR3 is TGTGCCAGCAGCCGGGAAGGGAGGGCCTACGGGCAGTACTTC.

This chain links TRBV25-1 with TRBJ2-1, with 12 bases fitting TRBD2. The CDR3 runs to 17 residues. CDR1 MGHDK and CDR2 SYGVNS come from the germline V gene. V gave up 6 bases and J gave up 2 bases; unmatched junction bases: 8. Here the CDR3 reads CASRLAGGSPAYNEQFF. For the CDR3, the DNA is TGTGCCAGCAGACTAGCGGGGGGTTCGCCCGCCTACAATGAGCAGTTCTTC.

This clonotype showed up many times. This chain links TRBV7-9 with TRBJ2-3; 14 nucleotides align to TRBD2. Germline loops: CDR1 SEHNR, CDR2 FQNEAQ (reference sequence). CDR3 size: 21 residues. V lost 5 bases and J lost 2; bases outside the gene matches: 18. CDR3 residues: CASSQAPGTSGSSTFTDTQYF. The CDR3 coding sequence is TGTGCCAGCAGCCAAGCGCCCGGGACTAGCGGGAGTAGTACCTTCACAGATACGCAGTATTTT.

This clonotype was seen ten or more times. This chain uses TRBV28 with TRBJ2-2; D may be TRBD1 or TRBD2 (5 bases each). From germline, CDR1 is MDHEN and CDR2 SYDVKM. The CDR3 covers 14 residues. V was shortened by 3 bases and J by 2 bases, with 7 bases between the two germline ends. CDR3 bases: TGTGCCAGCAGTTTCGGGGCTAACACCGGGGAGCTGTTTTTT. Protein product: CASSFGANTGELFF. The whole variable domain, filled in from reference TRBV28 and TRBJ2-2, reads DVKVTQSSRYLVKRTGEKVFLECVQDMDHENMFWYRQDPGLGLRLIYFSYDVKMKEKGDIPEGYSVSREKKERFSLILESASTNQTSMYLCASSFGANTGELFFGEGSRLTVL.

This clonotype was picked up a small number of times. A single base separates this from a much larger clone, so it may be a read error. This chain links TRBV5-3 with TRBJ2-5, with 8 positions matching TRBD1. TRBV5-3 is an open reading frame whose function is uncertain. CDR3 length: 13 residues. V was clipped by 10 bases and J by 5 bases; unmatched bases: 10. CDR3 coding DNA: TGTGCCTGCAGCTCAGGGGGCCCTGAGACCCAGTACTTC. Protein: CACSSGGPETQYF.

The CDR3 sequence is CASSQDSTDLYNEQFF. In DNA form, the CDR3 reads TGCGCCAGCAGCCAAGATTCGACAGACCTTTACAATGAGCAGTTCTTC. This chain uses TRBV4-1 with TRBJ2-1; D is perhaps TRBD1 (5 bases). CDR3 size: 16 residues. CDR1 and CDR2 from the germline V gene are MGHRA and YSYEKL. V lost 0 bases and J lost 4, with 13 bases in between.

The table lists this clonotype with a few counts. The rearrangement uses TRBV20-1 and TRBJ2-7, with D tentatively TRBD2 (6 bases). Germline V CDR1 and CDR2: DFQATT, SNEGSKA (reference sequence). CDR3 length: 12 amino acids. V was cut by 6 bases and J by 11 bases, with 20 bases left in between. This CDR3 is CSAYYVRDSEYF. The CDR3 DNA follows: TGCAGTGCCTATTATGTCCGGGACTCGGAGTACTTC.

This clonotype was recorded many times. The CDR3 here is CASRGAWGNQPQHF. The CDR3, as DNA: TGTGCCAGCAGGGGGGCTTGGGGCAATCAGCCCCAGCATTTT. This chain uses TRBV6-1 with TRBJ1-5; D is possibly TRBD1 (6 bases). Trimming cost V 6 bases and J 2 bases, with 11 bases left between them. This CDR3 has 14 residues. CDR1 and CDR2 (germline): MNHNS, SASEGT.

This rearrangement joins TRBV11-2 to TRBJ2-2; 16 bases fit TRBD2. Trimming removed 4 bases from V and 7 bases from J; junction bases left unmatched: 12. CDR3 length: 19 amino acids. CDR1 and CDR2 (germline): SGHAT, FQNNGV. The CDR3 DNA reads TGTGCCAGCAGCTCGCCCGGGACTAGCGGGGGGGCGATAAGCGGGGAGCTGTTTTTT. Protein: CASSSPGTSGGAISGELFF.

This clonotype appeared many times. The chain uses TRBV5-5 and TRBJ1-2; D not certain. The CDR3 is 15 amino acids. The V gene's germline CDR1 is SGHKS and CDR2 YYEKEE (reference sequence). V lost 4 bases and J lost 4, with 17 bases in between. As DNA, the CDR3 is TGTGCCAGCAGCCCGGACTTGGGCTCTGGCTATGGCTACACCTTC. Residues: CASSPDLGSGYGYTF.

This clonotype was observed at least ten times. This chain connects TRBV6-5 to TRBJ1-1; 10 nucleotides match TRBD1. The CDR3 covers 14 residues. Germline V gene sequence: CDR1 MNHEY, CDR2 SVGAGI. The trim removed 3 bases at V and 5 bases at J, leaving 3 bases unmatched. CDR3 DNA: TGTGCCAGCAGTTATTGGACAGGGGGGACTGAAGCTTTCTTT. Its protein is CASSYWTGGTEAFF.